A single sample is the source of the 13 T cell receptor beta chains below, sequenced in a study of OX40 agonist ivuxolimab in advanced cancers. Measured with immunoSEQ multiplex PCR; TCRdb has only the in-frame clones, and not every one. This sample has tens of thousands of clones, with 88% found just once. Sequenced material: CD4+ or CD8+ T cells sorted from blood, taken in a trial of the OX40 agonist ivuxolimab. Receptors originate from an adult with an advanced solid tumor such as melanoma, head and neck, liver or kidney cancer.

The V call is TRBV4-1, the J call TRBJ1-1, with D perhaps TRBD1 (5 bases). V lost 0 bases and J 4 bases, leaving 12 bases between the germline ends. The length of the CDR3 is 15 residues. Germline V CDR1 and CDR2: MGHRA, YSYEKL. In DNA form, the CDR3 reads TGCGCCAGCAGCCAAGATGGGGGTTGGAGCACTGAAGCTTTCTTT. Translation gives CASSQDGGWSTEAFF.

V gene TRBV6-6 combines with J gene TRBJ1-1; a weak D match, TRBD1 (6 bases). The length of the CDR3 is 15 residues. Looked up from germline, CDR1 is MNHNY and CDR2 is SVGAGI (reference sequence). Trimming took off 7 bases at V and 1 base at J, with 16 bases between the two ends. The DNA for the CDR3 is TGTGCCAGCAACCCGTTCGGGGGGCAGAACACTGAAGCTTTCTTT. As protein: CASNPFGGQNTEAFF.

The V and J genes are TRBV5-1 and TRBJ2-3, with D possibly matching TRBD1 (6 bases). Trimming removed 4 bases at V and 6 bases at J, with 18 bases between. CDR1 and CDR2 from the germline V gene are SGHRS and YFSETQ. The CDR3 loop spans 15 amino acids. The CDR3 loop is CASSHQGYSSDTQYF. CDR3 sequence (DNA): TGCGCCAGCAGCCATCAGGGGTACTCGTCGGATACGCAGTATTTT. Drawing the rest from reference TRBV5-1 and TRBJ2-3, the complete variable domain is KAGVTQTPRYLIKTRGQQVTLSCSPISGHRSVSWYQQTPGQGLQFLFEYFSETQRNKGNFPGRFSGRQFSNSRSEMNVSTLELGDSALYLCASSHQGYSSDTQYFGPGTRLTVL.

CDR3: CASSLGGYGEQYF. In DNA, the CDR3 is TGTGCCAGCAGCCTTGGGGGGTATGGCGAGCAGTACTTC. The chain couples TRBV13 to TRBJ2-7; D may be TRBD2 (6 bases). V was cut by 5 bases and J by 6 bases, with 14 bases left in between. The CDR3 loop spans 13 amino acids. Germline V gene sequence: CDR1 PRHDT, CDR2 FYEKMQ (reference sequence).

The chain couples TRBV27 to TRBJ1-5, with TRBD1 matching over 8 bases. The germline V gene encodes CDR1 MNHEY and CDR2 SMNVEV (reference sequence). The CDR3 extends over 15 amino acids. The junction had 5 bases not matched to a gene; V was cut back by 5 bases and J by 2 bases. The DNA of the CDR3 is TGTGCCAGCAGTCTTACAGGGGGAGGCAATCAGCCCCAGCATTTT. Its protein is CASSLTGGGNQPQHF.

The chain recombines TRBV6-5 with TRBJ2-1, with 8 bases that match TRBD1. The CDR3 runs 14 residues. Germline values: CDR1 MNHEY, CDR2 SVGAGI. The V and J ends lost 2 bases and 9 bases, in that order; junction bases with no gene match: 6. The CDR3 nucleotides are TGTGCCAGCAGTTACGCAGGGGGCAGGGGTGAGCAGTTCTTC. It codes for CASSYAGGRGEQFF.

The chain employs TRBV2 and TRBJ1-6, with D unclear. The germline V and J ends were trimmed by 1 base and 8 bases, with 12 bases remaining between them. CDR1 and CDR2 (germline): SNHLY, FYNNEI. This CDR3 contains 15 residues. The CDR3 sequence: CASSEGASEDSPLHF. Written as DNA, the CDR3 is TGTGCCAGCAGTGAAGGGGCCAGCGAAGATTCACCCCTCCACTTT. Based on the CDR3 plus reference TRBV2 and TRBJ1-6, the full variable domain is EPEVTQTPSHQVTQMGQEVILRCVPISNHLYFYWYRQILGQKVEFLVSFYNNEISEKSEIFDDQFSVERPDGSNFTLKIRSTKLEDSAMYFCASSEGASEDSPLHFGNGTRLTVT.

The chain combines TRBV27 with TRBJ2-7; 8 bases line up with TRBD1. The CDR3 extends over 15 amino acids. J gave up 1 base and V 3 bases, and 5 bases lay outside the gene matches. CDR1 is MNHEY and CDR2 is SMNVEV in the germline V gene (reference sequence). DNA of the CDR3: TGTGCCAGCAGTTTGCGGACAGGGCGATCCTACGAGCAGTACTTC. This codes for CASSLRTGRSYEQYF.

V is TRBV5-5 and J is TRBJ1-1; perhaps TRBD1 as D (5 bases). V lost 0 bases, J lost 5 bases, and 8 bases lay in between. The CDR3 runs to 13 residues. Germline lookup yields CDR1 SGHKS and CDR2 YYEKEE (reference sequence). The CDR3 DNA follows: TGTGCCAGCAGCTTGGTTCAGGGTACTGAAGCTTTCTTT. Translation: CASSLVQGTEAFF.

This clone has a single count. V usage is TRBV27 and J usage is TRBJ2-3, with 10 positions matching TRBD2. Germline CDR1 is MNHEY and CDR2 is SMNVEV (reference sequence). CDR3 size: 15 residues. The V segment lost 3 bases and the J segment 1 base; nucleotides outside the gene matches: 1. The CDR3 region is CASSFGTSGTDTQYF. The CDR3 coding sequence is TGTGCCAGCAGTTTCGGGACTAGCGGCACAGATACGCAGTATTTT.

The chain couples TRBV4-1 to TRBJ2-7; D may be TRBD1 (6 bases). The germline V gene has CDR1 MGHRA and CDR2 YSYEKL. The CDR3 consists of 14 residues. V was shortened by 10 bases and J by 7 bases, with 23 bases between the two germline ends. CDR3 nucleotide sequence: TGCGCCACCTCCCCGGGACAAGCCTTTAATGAGCAGTACTTC. Translating gives CATSPGQAFNEQYF.

Here the CDR3 reads CSVESGGAYEQYF. The CDR3 DNA reads TGCAGCGTTGAGAGTGGCGGGGCCTACGAGCAGTACTTC. The rearrangement joins TRBV29-1 to TRBJ2-7, with D possibly TRBD2 on 6 matching bases. The CDR3 runs 13 residues. Germline V gene lookup returns CDR1 SQVTM and CDR2 ANQGSEA. V was cut by 3 bases and J by 2 bases, with 11 bases left in between.

This rearrangement joins TRBV28 to TRBJ1-5, with TRBD1 matching over 7 bases. V trimming: 6 bases; J trimming: 3 bases; junction bases outside the gene matches: 8. The CDR3 loop spans 15 amino acids. Looked up from germline, CDR1 is MDHEN and CDR2 is SYDVKM. CDR3 in DNA: TGTGCCAGCAGAGGTACAGGGGATTTCAATCAGCCCCAGCATTTT. It yields the protein CASRGTGDFNQPQHF.